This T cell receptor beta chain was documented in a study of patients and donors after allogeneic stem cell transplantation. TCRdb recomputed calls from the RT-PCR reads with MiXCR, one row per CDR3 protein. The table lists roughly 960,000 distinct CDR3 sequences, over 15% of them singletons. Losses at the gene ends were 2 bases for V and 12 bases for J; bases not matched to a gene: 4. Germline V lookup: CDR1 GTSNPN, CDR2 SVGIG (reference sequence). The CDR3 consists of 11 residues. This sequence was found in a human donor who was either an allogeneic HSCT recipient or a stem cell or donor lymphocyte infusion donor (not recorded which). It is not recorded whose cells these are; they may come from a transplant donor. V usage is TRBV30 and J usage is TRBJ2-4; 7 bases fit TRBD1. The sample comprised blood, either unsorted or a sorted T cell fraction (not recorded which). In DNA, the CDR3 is TGTGCCTGGAGTCCCGGGACAGCTCAGTACTTC. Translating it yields CAWSPGTAQYF.